There are a few counts of the clone carrying this T cell receptor beta chain. V shed 6 bases, J shed 3 bases, and the junction held 9 bases outside the gene matches. Germline CDR1 is MNHEY and CDR2 is SVGEGT. This CDR3 is built from 15 residues. During its preparation, the TCRbeta library received unique molecular identifiers. TCRdb ran MiXCR on the PCR reads and lists one entry per CDR3 protein. The sample holds some 200,000 distinct CDR3 sequences, 8% to 10% seen once. The sample is drawn from a study of T-cell reconstitution after alpha-beta-depleted transplantation in children. The source material was PBMCs from the stem cell graft donor, sampled from the stem cell graft. This chain uses TRBV6-2 or TRBV6-3 with TRBJ2-3; 7 positions agree with TRBD1. The receptor was derived from a human donor who donated a stem cell graft to a child with acute lymphoblastic leukemia. CDR3 coding DNA: TGTGCCAGCAGGACGACAGGGATAGGTACAGATACGCAGTATTTT. It encodes CASRTTGIGTDTQYF.